The 29 T cell receptor beta chains given below trace back to one sample, sequenced in a study of technical replicates of blood from a handful of donors. Sequencing used immunoSEQ multiplex PCR; TCRdb keeps in-frame clones, though not all of them. The table records tens of thousands of clones, about nine tenths of them present only once. Source material: T cells isolated from PBMCs. Receptor source: a human donor in good health. Some clones in this sample may be carry-over from other donors' samples.

The V call is TRBV14, the J call TRBJ2-7; D possibly corresponds to TRBD1 (6 bases). V lost 4 bases and J lost 1, with 11 bases in between. The germline gives CDR1 SGHDN, CDR2 FVKESK. The CDR3 contains 14 residues. The CDR3 DNA follows: TGTGCCAGCAGCCGGTCGACAGGTTCCTACGAGCAGTACTTC. As protein: CASSRSTGSYEQYF.

This clone appeared a few times. The chain couples TRBV6-5 to TRBJ1-1; D call uncertain. V shed 7 bases and J shed 1 base, with 10 bases lying between them. CDR3 length equals 13 residues. Per germline, CDR1 MNHEY and CDR2 SVGAGI. This CDR3 is CASNFGKNTEAFF. In nucleotides, the CDR3 is TGTGCCAGCAACTTCGGGAAGAACACTGAAGCTTTCTTT.

The rearrangement joins TRBV7-6 to TRBJ2-5; 8 positions agree with TRBD2. The CDR3 is 16 amino acids. Germline CDR1 and CDR2: SGHVS and FNYEAQ. V lost 2 bases to trimming and J lost 2 bases; unmatched junction nucleotides: 7. The CDR3, as DNA: TGTGCCAGCAGCTTATTTGCTAGCGGGTTACAAGAGACCCAGTACTTC. Its translation: CASSLFASGLQETQYF.

The V and J genes are TRBV18 and TRBJ2-7; 15 nucleotides match TRBD2. The trim removed 2 bases at V and 9 bases at J, leaving 5 bases unmatched. Germline V CDR1 and CDR2: KGHSH, LQKENI. CDR3 length: 15 amino acids. The CDR3 reads CASSPRTSGGGVQYF. The CDR3 nucleotides read TGTGCCAGCTCACCAAGGACTAGCGGGGGGGGCGTGCAGTACTTC.

The V call is TRBV19, the J call TRBJ1-5; 11 nucleotides align to TRBD1. This CDR3 is 15 amino acids long. Germline loops: CDR1 LNHDA, CDR2 SQIVND (reference sequence). V trimming: 7 bases; J trimming: 4 bases; junction bases outside the gene matches: 6. CDR3 sequence reads: CASTTGTGGNQPQHF. CDR3 coding DNA: TGTGCCAGTACCACCGGGACAGGGGGGAATCAGCCCCAGCATTTT. Using reference TRBV19 and TRBJ1-5 for the parts outside the CDR3, the full variable domain is DGGITQSPKYLFRKEGQNVTLSCEQNLNHDAMYWYRQDPGQGLRLIYYSQIVNDFQKGDIAEGYSVSREKKESFPLTVTSAQKNPTAFYLCASTTGTGGNQPQHFGDGTRLSIL.

This chain joins TRBV7-8 and TRBJ2-1, with 9 bases lining up with TRBD2. CDR1 and CDR2 from the germline V gene are SGHVS and FQNEAQ. The CDR3 runs 18 residues. V trimming: 5 bases; J trimming: 2 bases; junction bases outside the gene matches: 13. The CDR3 region is CASSRARGGRGPYNEQFF. Written as DNA, the CDR3 is TGTGCCAGCAGCCGAGCGAGGGGCGGGAGGGGTCCCTACAATGAGCAGTTCTTC.

The chain is built from TRBV6-1 and TRBJ1-6; TRBD1 matches at 9 bases. Trimming took 1 base from V and 10 from J; bases not matched to a gene: 14. The CDR3 covers 18 residues. The germline V gene encodes CDR1 MNHNS and CDR2 SASEGT. The CDR3 coding sequence is TGTGCCAGCAGTGAAGGGCTTTGGACAGGGGCTAGGACATCACCCCTCCACTTT. This gives the protein CASSEGLWTGARTSPLHF.

This chain joins TRBV4-2 and TRBJ2-2, with D perhaps matching TRBD2 (5 bases). Trimming took off 0 bases at V and 1 base at J, with 15 bases between the two ends. The CDR3 is 18 amino acids. Germline CDR1 is LGHNA and CDR2 is YNFKEQ. The CDR3 coding sequence is TGTGCCAGCAGCCAAGAGGACTCAAAGTTCTTGAACACCGGGGAGCTGTTTTTT. Its protein product is CASSQEDSKFLNTGELFF.

This clone was detected once. This chain connects TRBV9 to TRBJ1-3; TRBD1 might be the D (5 bases). CDR1 SGDLS and CDR2 YYNGEE come from the germline V gene. The CDR3 extends over 15 amino acids. Trimming cost V 3 bases and J 2 bases, with 12 bases left between them. In DNA, the CDR3 is TGTGCCAGCAGCGCTTCAGGGAGGCCTGGAAACACCATATATTTT. This encodes CASSASGRPGNTIYF.

The chain uses TRBV18 and TRBJ1-3; the match to TRBD1 covers 7 bases. This CDR3 has 15 amino acids. Per the germline V gene, CDR1 is KGHSH and CDR2 is LQKENI. Trimming removed 6 bases from V and 0 bases from J; junction bases left unmatched: 5. CDR3 coding DNA: TGTGCCAGCTCGGCCTGGACAGGCTCTGGAAACACCATATATTTT. Its protein is CASSAWTGSGNTIYF. The variable domain in full, completed from reference TRBV18 and TRBJ1-3, reads NAGVMQNPRHLVRRRGQEARLRCSPMKGHSHVYWYRQLPEEGLKFMVYLQKENIIDESGMPKERFSAEFPKEGPSILRIQQVVRGDSAAYFCASSAWTGSGNTIYFGEGSWLTVV.

This clone was picked up one time. V gene TRBV5-5 combines with J gene TRBJ2-1, with a tentative D call TRBD2 (6 bases). Germline assignment: CDR1 SGHKS and CDR2 YYEKEE (reference sequence). The CDR3 covers 15 residues. Deletions cut 0 bases from V and 5 bases from J, with 12 bases between. In DNA, the CDR3 is TGTGCCAGCAGCTTGGTCTTAAGGGAGGACAATGAGCAGTTCTTC. The encoded protein is CASSLVLREDNEQFF.

In its sample, this clone was seen once. V and J are TRBV30 and TRBJ1-1; a possible D gene is TRBD1 (5 bases). Trimming took off 4 bases at V and 7 bases at J, with 10 bases between the two ends. The CDR3 is 11 residues long. Germline V gene sequence: CDR1 GTSNPN, CDR2 SVGIG (reference sequence). The CDR3 reads CAWTQQVEAFF. The CDR3 nucleotides are TGTGCCTGGACCCAACAGGTTGAAGCTTTCTTT.

V gene TRBV28 combines with J gene TRBJ1-5; D is unresolved. This CDR3 is 12 amino acids long. V lost 4 bases and J lost 4, with 5 bases in between. Germline CDR1 is MDHEN and CDR2 is SYDVKM. In DNA form, the CDR3 reads TGTGCCAGCAGTTCCCAGAATCAGCCCCAGCATTTT. Its translation is CASSSQNQPQHF.

The CDR3 DNA is TGTGCCAGCAGCTTACGGAGTTACGAGCAGTACTTC. Translated, it gives CASSLRSYEQYF. The chain has TRBV13 and TRBJ2-7; no firm D call. Germline V gene sequence: CDR1 PRHDT, CDR2 FYEKMQ (reference sequence). This CDR3 has 12 amino acids. Trimming left V 2 bases short and J 4 bases short, with 6 bases between.

To note about this clone: Its ends do not fully match the called genes, so a read error is possible. V gene TRBV7-7 combines with J gene TRBJ2-6; 11 bases map to TRBD1. Germline V gene sequence: CDR1 SSHAT, CDR2 FNYEAQ (reference sequence). The CDR3 has 18 amino acids. DNA of the CDR3: TGTGCTAGCAGCCCAAAAGGACAGGGGGCGTCCGGGGCCAACGTCCTGACTTTC. Its translation: CASSPKGQGASGANVLTF.

This rearrangement joins TRBV7-6 to TRBJ2-7, with 9 bases fitting TRBD1. Trimming at V came to 2 bases and at J to 5 bases, leaving 1 base not matched to a gene. Germline assignment: CDR1 SGHVS and CDR2 FNYEAQ. CDR3 size: 13 residues. CDR3 sequence: CASSLRDRDEQYF. The CDR3 DNA is TGTGCCAGCAGCTTAAGGGACAGGGACGAGCAGTACTTC.

The chain combines TRBV6-6 with TRBJ1-4; D not certain. CDR3 length: 15 amino acids. Trimming shortened V by 5 bases and J by 6 bases, and 16 bases separated the two germline ends. Germline V CDR1 and CDR2: MNHNY, SVGAGI (reference sequence). As DNA, the CDR3 is TGTGCCAGCAGTCGCCGGGGTGTTCTGGATGAAAAACTGTTTTTT. Protein: CASSRRGVLDEKLFF.

J is TRBJ1-1 and V is TRBV6-5; no clear D gene. With 2 bases removed from V and 5 bases from J, the gap between germline ends came to 9 bases. The CDR3 length is 13 residues. CDR1 MNHEY and CDR2 SVGAGI come from the germline V gene. The CDR3 DNA reads as TGTGCCAGCAGTTACAACCCGGGTACTGAAGCTTTCTTT. It specifies CASSYNPGTEAFF.

The genes are TRBV5-1 and TRBJ1-2, with no clear D. The CDR3 runs 12 residues. V was cut by 4 bases and J by 7 bases, with 11 bases left in between. CDR1 SGHRS and CDR2 YFSETQ come from the germline V gene. This chain's CDR3 is CASSDSSGGYTF. CDR3 bases: TGCGCCAGCAGCGACTCTTCTGGTGGCTACACCTTC.

The V gene is TRBV7-2, the J gene TRBJ2-5; a weak D match, TRBD1 (5 bases). CDR3 length: 16 residues. Trimming took off 5 bases at V and 5 bases at J, with 21 bases between the two ends. Per the germline V gene, CDR1 is SGHTA and CDR2 is FQGNSA. DNA of the CDR3: TGTGCCAGCAGCCTCCCGTGGTCAGGGCTCCGGGAGACCCAGTACTTC. Its protein product is CASSLPWSGLRETQYF.

This clone was detected only once. CDR3 residues: CASSSMEETQYF. The CDR3 nucleotides are TGTGCCAGCTCATCGATGGAGGAGACCCAGTACTTC. The gene calls are TRBV18 and TRBJ2-5; D is undetermined. Germline assignment: CDR1 KGHSH and CDR2 LQKENI. Trimming removed 5 bases from V and 5 bases from J, with 9 bases in between. The CDR3 extends over 12 amino acids.

This chain links TRBV27 with TRBJ2-7; 7 nucleotides agree with TRBD1. Looked up from germline, CDR1 is MNHEY and CDR2 is SMNVEV (reference sequence). V was pared by 6 bases and J by 1 base, with 6 bases of the junction left unmatched. This CDR3 is built from 14 residues. Here the CDR3 DNA reads TGTGCCAGCAGCCCGGACAGGCAATCCTACGAGCAGTACTTC. Amino acid sequence: CASSPDRQSYEQYF.

The rearrangement joins TRBV29-1 to TRBJ2-1; D possibly corresponds to TRBD1 (6 bases). Trimming removed 3 bases at V and 5 bases at J, with 17 bases between. The CDR3 contains 15 residues. Per the germline V gene, CDR1 is SQVTM and CDR2 is ANQGSEA. The CDR3 nucleotides read TGCAGCGTTGATGGCAGGGGCCCCGCACACAATGAGCAGTTCTTC. The encoded protein is CSVDGRGPAHNEQFF.

V gene TRBV19 combines with J gene TRBJ2-1; D ambiguous. Germline CDR1 is LNHDA and CDR2 is SQIVND (reference sequence). This CDR3 contains 16 residues. Trimming shortened V by 4 bases and J by 0 bases, and 13 bases separated the two germline ends. The CDR3 bases are TGTGCCAGTAGTACGAAAACAGAGACCTCCTACAATGAGCAGTTCTTC. This translates into CASSTKTETSYNEQFF.

This clone came up once. This chain links TRBV6-5 with TRBJ1-3; D is ambiguous. The CDR3 sequence is 16 residues long. The germline CDR1 and CDR2 sequences are MNHEY and SVGAGI. Between the trimmed V and J ends, which lost 6 bases and 0 bases, there was a span of 15 bases. This chain's CDR3 is CASSYDNAGSGNTIYF. The CDR3 nucleotides are TGTGCCAGCAGCTACGACAACGCTGGCTCTGGAAACACCATATATTTT.

This sequence joins TRBV5-1 and TRBJ2-7, with 13 bases fitting TRBD2. Losses at the gene ends were 4 bases for V and 4 bases for J; bases not matched to a gene: 2. The germline V gene encodes CDR1 SGHRS and CDR2 YFSETQ. The CDR3 loop spans 14 amino acids. In DNA, the CDR3 is TGCGCCAGCAGCCTGACTAGCGGGAGGTACGAGCAGTACTTC. This translates into CASSLTSGRYEQYF.

This clone showed up just once. V gene TRBV7-9 combines with J gene TRBJ2-1, with a possible D match to TRBD2 (5 bases). The CDR3 totals 16 residues. Trimming removed 7 bases from V and 0 bases from J, with 16 bases in between. Germline V lookup: CDR1 SEHNR, CDR2 FQNEAQ (reference sequence). CDR3 protein: CASTQTAGSSYNEQFF. The DNA for the CDR3 is TGTGCCAGCACCCAAACGGCGGGTAGCTCCTACAATGAGCAGTTCTTC.

This chain connects TRBV2 to TRBJ2-1; TRBD1 matches at 7 bases. The CDR3 covers 13 residues. Germline V gene lookup returns CDR1 SNHLY and CDR2 FYNNEI. J gave up 7 bases and V 2 bases, and 2 bases lay outside the gene matches. Here the CDR3 DNA reads TGTGCCAGCAGTGAACCGGGACAGAATGAGCAGTTCTTC. It codes for CASSEPGQNEQFF.

V is TRBV30 and J is TRBJ2-5, with 7 bases fitting TRBD2. Germline V CDR1 and CDR2: GTSNPN, SVGIG (reference sequence). This CDR3 has 17 amino acids. The CDR3 coding sequence is TGTGCATTGGAGAGTACGAGGGGCGGAGCGGGGTTAGAGACCCAGTACTTC. This sequence encodes CALESTRGGAGLETQYF. Variable domain in full (rest from reference TRBV30 and TRBJ2-5): SQTIHQWPATLVQPVGSPLSLECTVEGTSNPNLYWYRQAAGRGLQLLFYSVGIGQISSEVPQNLSASRPQDRQFILSSKKLLLSDSGFYLCALESTRGGAGLETQYFGPGTRLLVL.